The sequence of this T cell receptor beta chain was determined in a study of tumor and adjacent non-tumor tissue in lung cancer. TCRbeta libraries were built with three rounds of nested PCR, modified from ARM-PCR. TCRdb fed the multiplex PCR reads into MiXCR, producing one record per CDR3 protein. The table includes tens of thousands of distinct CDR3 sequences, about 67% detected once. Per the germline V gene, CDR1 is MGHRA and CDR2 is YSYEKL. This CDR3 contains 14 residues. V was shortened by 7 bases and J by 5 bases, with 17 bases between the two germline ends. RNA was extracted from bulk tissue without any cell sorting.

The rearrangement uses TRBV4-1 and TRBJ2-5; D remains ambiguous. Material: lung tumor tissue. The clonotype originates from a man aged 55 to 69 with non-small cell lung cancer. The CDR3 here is CASNHGGSRETQYF. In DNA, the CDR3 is TGCGCCAGCAACCATGGTGGTAGCAGGGAGACCCAGTACTTC.